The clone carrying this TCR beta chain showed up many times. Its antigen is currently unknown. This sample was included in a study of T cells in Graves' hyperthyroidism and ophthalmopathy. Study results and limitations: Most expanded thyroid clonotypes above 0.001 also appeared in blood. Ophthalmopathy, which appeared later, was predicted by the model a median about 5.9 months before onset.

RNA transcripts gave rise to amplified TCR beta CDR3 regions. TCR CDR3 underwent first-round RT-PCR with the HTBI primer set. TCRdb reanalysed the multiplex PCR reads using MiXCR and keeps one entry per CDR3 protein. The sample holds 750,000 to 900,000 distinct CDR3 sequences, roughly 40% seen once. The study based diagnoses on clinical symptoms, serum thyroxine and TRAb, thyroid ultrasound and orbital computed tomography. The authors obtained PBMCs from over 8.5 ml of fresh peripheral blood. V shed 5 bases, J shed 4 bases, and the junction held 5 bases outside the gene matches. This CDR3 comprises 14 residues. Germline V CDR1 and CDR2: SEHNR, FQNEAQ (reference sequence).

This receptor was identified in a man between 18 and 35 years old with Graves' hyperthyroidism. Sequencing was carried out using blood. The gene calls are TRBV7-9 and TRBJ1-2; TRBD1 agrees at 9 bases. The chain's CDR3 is CASSLGQGSYGYTF. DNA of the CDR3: TGTGCCAGCAGCCTAGGACAGGGGAGCTATGGCTACACCTTC.